One sample yielded the 27 T cell receptor beta chains listed below, sequenced in a study of cytotoxic CD8 clonotypes in ibrutinib-treated CLL. Libraries were prepared by immunoSEQ multiplex PCR; TCRdb keeps only in-frame clonotypes and omits some of them. The profile shows tens of thousands of clones, 70% to 90% of them singletons. The sample consisted of PBMCs, taken before ibrutinib treatment. All receptors derive from a human donor with chronic lymphocytic leukemia.

This clone was counted once. The chain employs TRBV5-1 and TRBJ1-4, with D tentatively TRBD1 (5 bases). The CDR3 covers 14 residues. The V gene lost 5 bases and the J gene lost 6 bases, with 14 bases spanning the gap. The V gene's germline CDR1 is SGHRS and CDR2 YFSETQ. The CDR3 spells CASSHRGRDEKLFF. In DNA form, the CDR3 reads TGCGCCAGCAGTCATAGGGGCCGAGATGAAAAACTGTTTTTT.

This clone was found once. The genes are TRBV28 and TRBJ1-5; 7 bases are a match to TRBD1. This CDR3 is 15 amino acids long. CDR1 and CDR2 (germline): MDHEN, SYDVKM. The ends lost 5 bases at V and 5 bases at J; junction bases unmatched: 9. CDR3 in amino acids: CASSARGQEYQPQHF. In nucleotides, the CDR3 is TGTGCCAGCAGTGCAAGAGGACAGGAGTATCAGCCCCAGCATTTT.

The chain carries TRBV5-6 and TRBJ2-7; D remains ambiguous. The CDR3 contains 11 residues. V gave up 2 bases and J gave up 6 bases, with 6 bases separating them. CDR1 is SGHDT and CDR2 is YYEEEE in the germline V gene. DNA for the CDR3: TGTGCCAGCAGCTTTCTGGGCGAGCAGTACTTC. Amino acid sequence: CASSFLGEQYF.

Written as DNA, the CDR3 is TGTGCCTGGAGTCGACGGGCCTTTTTCGGCGAGCAGTACTTC. This codes for CAWSRRAFFGEQYF. V is TRBV30 and J is TRBJ2-7, with D unresolved. V lost 2 bases, J lost 6 bases, and 17 bases lay in between. The CDR3 consists of 14 residues. CDR1 GTSNPN and CDR2 SVGIG come from the germline V gene (reference sequence).

This sequence joins TRBV14 and TRBJ2-7; D gene ambiguous. The germline CDR1 and CDR2 sequences are SGHDN and FVKESK. Trimming pared 0 bases from V and 0 bases from J, leaving 12 bases between. The CDR3 has 16 amino acids. This CDR3 reads CASSQDNPASSYEQYF. Here the CDR3 DNA reads TGTGCCAGCAGCCAAGATAATCCTGCGAGCTCCTACGAGCAGTACTTC.

This clone was seen more than once but under ten times. The chain has TRBV27 and TRBJ1-5; maybe TRBD1 (5 bases). Germline-derived CDR1 and CDR2 are MNHEY and SMNVEV (reference sequence). The CDR3 extends over 12 amino acids. V shed 5 bases and J shed 7 bases, with 9 bases lying between them. The CDR3 coding sequence is TGTGCCAGCAGTAATGGGGGACAGCCCCAGCATTTT. This gives the protein CASSNGGQPQHF.

The CDR3 protein is CAWRDRGEAFF. In nucleotides, the CDR3 is TGTGCCTGGAGAGACAGGGGCGAAGCTTTCTTT. This sequence joins TRBV30 and TRBJ1-1; 8 nucleotides line up with TRBD1. This CDR3 has 11 amino acids. Germline V gene sequence: CDR1 GTSNPN, CDR2 SVGIG (reference sequence). V lost 3 bases and J lost 8; bases outside the gene matches: 2.

The sample holds one count of this clone. The rearrangement joins TRBV7-9 to TRBJ1-2; 11 bases align to TRBD1. This CDR3 has 15 residues. V shed 5 bases and J 6 bases; nucleotides not matched to a gene: 8. Germline loops: CDR1 SEHNR, CDR2 FQNEAQ (reference sequence). DNA for the CDR3: TGTGCCAGCAGCCCCCGGGACAGGGGGTCTAATGGCTACACCTTC. Protein: CASSPRDRGSNGYTF.

V and J are TRBV5-4 and TRBJ1-2; no firm D call. The length of the CDR3 is 18 residues. Germline lookup yields CDR1 SGHNT and CDR2 YYREEE (reference sequence). Trimming shortened V by 4 bases and J by 2 bases, and 24 bases separated the two germline ends. This chain's CDR3 is CASSPGTQKDWPNYGYTF. The CDR3 region has the DNA TGTGCCAGCAGCCCGGGAACCCAAAAGGACTGGCCAAACTATGGCTACACCTTC.

This chain joins TRBV14 and TRBJ1-2; possible D gene TRBD1, 6 bases. Germline CDR1 SGHDN, CDR2 FVKESK. This CDR3 spans 18 amino acids. V was clipped by 1 base and J by 0 bases, with 18 bases between them. The CDR3 loop is CASSQGGIDRKPNYGYTF. The CDR3 nucleotides read TGTGCCAGCAGCCAAGGTGGTATAGACAGGAAGCCTAACTATGGCTACACCTTC.

This chain joins TRBV18 and TRBJ2-5, with 7 bases matching TRBD2. The V segment lost 5 bases and the J segment 4 bases; nucleotides outside the gene matches: 13. There are 16 residues in the CDR3. From germline, CDR1 is KGHSH and CDR2 LQKENI. The CDR3 loop is CASSSQPGGGSETQYF. CDR3 DNA sequence: TGTGCCAGCTCAAGTCAACCGGGAGGAGGTTCAGAGACCCAGTACTTC.

The chain couples TRBV4-1 to TRBJ2-7; D may be TRBD2 (5 bases). Trimming shortened V by 5 bases and J by 2 bases, and 13 bases separated the two germline ends. This CDR3 spans 14 amino acids. CDR1 MGHRA and CDR2 YSYEKL come from the germline V gene. CDR3 sequence reads: CASSKADGAYEQYF. CDR3 coding DNA: TGCGCCAGCAGCAAAGCGGACGGAGCCTACGAGCAGTACTTC.

The chain is built from TRBV7-3 and TRBJ2-3; D tentatively fits TRBD1 or TRBD2 (5 bases each). Germline V gene data show CDR1 as SGHTA and CDR2 as FQGTGA. Between the trimmed V and J ends, which lost 2 bases and 4 bases, there was a span of 19 bases. CDR3 length: 17 residues. CDR3 in amino acids: CASSLRIPGTTADTQYF. The CDR3 DNA sequence: TGTGCCAGCAGCTTACGCATTCCAGGGACGACGGCAGATACGCAGTATTTT.

The J gene is TRBJ2-1, the V gene TRBV28; the D is unclear. V shed 6 bases and J shed 6 bases, with 6 bases lying between them. CDR3 length: 11 amino acids. Germline V gene data show CDR1 as MDHEN and CDR2 as SYDVKM. CDR3 in amino acids: CASRDLNEQFF. In DNA form, the CDR3 reads TGTGCCAGCAGAGACCTCAATGAGCAGTTCTTC.

The genes are TRBV28 and TRBJ2-7; D may be TRBD2 (6 bases). Germline loops: CDR1 MDHEN, CDR2 SYDVKM. Trimming removed 4 bases from V and 3 bases from J, with 19 bases in between. This CDR3 is 16 amino acids long. CDR3 nucleotides: TGTGCCAGCAGTTCCGATCCCGGACTAAGCCGCTACGAGCAGTACTTC. Its protein is CASSSDPGLSRYEQYF.

This clone was recorded only once. V and J are TRBV19 and TRBJ1-2; no reliable D call. V lost 1 base and J 8 bases, leaving 11 bases between the germline ends. The CDR3 covers 13 residues. The germline V gene has CDR1 LNHDA and CDR2 SQIVND (reference sequence). The CDR3: CASSIGSAQGYTF. The CDR3 DNA reads TGTGCCAGTAGTATAGGATCCGCCCAAGGCTACACCTTC. Full variable domain (remainder filled in from reference TRBV19 and TRBJ1-2): DGGITQSPKYLFRKEGQNVTLSCEQNLNHDAMYWYRQDPGQGLRLIYYSQIVNDFQKGDIAEGYSVSREKKESFPLTVTSAQKNPTAFYLCASSIGSAQGYTFGSGTRLTVV.

The genes are TRBV4-1 and TRBJ1-3, with TRBD1 as a possible D gene (5 bases). CDR1 and CDR2 from the germline V gene are MGHRA and YSYEKL. The CDR3 has 15 amino acids. V lost 0 bases to trimming and J lost 3 bases, with 9 bases between them. The CDR3 nucleotides are TGCGCCAGCAGCCAAGACAGGGTATTTGGAAACACCATATATTTT. This gives the protein CASSQDRVFGNTIYF.

The rearrangement joins TRBV7-3 to TRBJ2-1, with a weak D call TRBD2 (5 bases). Trimming left V 5 bases short and J 8 bases short, with 10 bases between. The CDR3 has 12 amino acids. In germline, CDR1 is SGHTA, CDR2 FQGTGA. CDR3 in amino acids: CASSATNHEQFF. CDR3 nucleotide sequence: TGTGCCAGCAGCGCGACTAATCATGAGCAGTTCTTC.

V gene TRBV12-2 combines with J gene TRBJ1-5; the D call of TRBD1 is as the table states it, not checked on the DNA. TRBV12-2 is classified as a pseudogene. This CDR3 spans 21 amino acids. CDR3 amino acids: CASRLARGQRGRLRVNQPQHF. The CDR3 DNA follows: TGTGCAAGTCGCTTAGCGCGCGGACAACGAGGTAGACTCAGGGTGAATCAGCCCCAGCATTTT.

J is TRBJ2-3 and V is TRBV30; possibly TRBD2 for D (5 bases). The CDR3 is 16 residues long. V was cut by 2 bases and J by 0 bases, with 15 bases left in between. Germline-derived CDR1 and CDR2 are GTSNPN and SVGIG (reference sequence). For the CDR3, the DNA is TGTGCCTGGAGTTCTCCACGGGGAGCTAGCACAGATACGCAGTATTTT. It encodes CAWSSPRGASTDTQYF.

This clone was detected a few times. CDR3 DNA sequence: TGTGCCAGCAGTCGAAAGGAAACAGGGGTAGGAAACACCATATATTTT. Amino acids: CASSRKETGVGNTIYF. The chain is built from TRBV6-7 and TRBJ1-3; 7 bases match TRBD1. TRBV6-7 is recorded as an ORF, its role being uncertain. Trimming removed 5 bases from V and 4 bases from J; junction bases left unmatched: 11. The CDR3 runs 16 residues.

This sequence joins TRBV11-2 and TRBJ1-3; D uncertain. Germline CDR1 is SGHAT and CDR2 is FQNNGV. Trimming took 2 bases from V and 0 from J, leaving 11 bases between them. This CDR3 has 16 amino acids. Written as DNA, the CDR3 is TGTGCCAGCAGCTTAATTTACGAGGGCTCTGGAAACACCATATATTTT. Protein: CASSLIYEGSGNTIYF.

This chain joins TRBV18 and TRBJ1-1; TRBD1 matches at 8 bases. Germline lookup yields CDR1 KGHSH and CDR2 LQKENI. CDR3 length: 15 amino acids. After removal of 3 bases from V and 1 base from J, the junction contained 4 bases not matched to a gene. The CDR3 coding sequence is TGTGCCAGCTCACCTACGGGACAGGCGAACACTGAAGCTTTCTTT. Its translation is CASSPTGQANTEAFF.

This clone has more than one count but fewer than ten. The rearrangement joins TRBV5-1 to TRBJ2-3; 8 bases line up with TRBD1. This CDR3 contains 15 residues. CDR1 SGHRS and CDR2 YFSETQ come from the germline V gene. The V and J ends lost 4 bases and 2 bases, in that order; junction bases with no gene match: 6. In nucleotides, the CDR3 is TGCGCCAGCAGCGGGGGGACAGGCCACACAGATACGCAGTATTTT. Residues: CASSGGTGHTDTQYF.

This chain joins TRBV5-1 and TRBJ2-2, with D uncertain. The CDR3 runs to 14 residues. The V gene lost 6 bases and the J gene lost 7 bases, with 16 bases spanning the gap. Germline values: CDR1 SGHRS, CDR2 YFSETQ. The CDR3 here is CASTNEDGIGELFF. In DNA form, the CDR3 reads TGCGCCAGCACCAACGAGGACGGAATCGGGGAGCTGTTTTTT.

V gene TRBV6-5 combines with J gene TRBJ2-2, with D possibly matching TRBD2 (6 bases). Germline CDR1 and CDR2: MNHEY and SVGAGI. Trimming shortened V by 0 bases and J by 5 bases, and 10 bases separated the two germline ends. This CDR3 region has 15 residues. CDR3 DNA sequence: TGTGCCAGCAGTTACTCGTGGGGGAGGACCGGGGAGCTGTTTTTT. Protein sequence: CASSYSWGRTGELFF.

This clone was seen only a few times. The genes are TRBV25-1 and TRBJ1-5; no clear D gene. The CDR3 extends over 14 amino acids. Per germline, CDR1 MGHDK and CDR2 SYGVNS. Between the trimmed V and J ends, which lost 3 bases and 7 bases, there was a span of 13 bases. As DNA, the CDR3 is TGTGCCAGCAGTGATGGGGAGTGGAACCAGCCCCAGCATTTT. It is translated as CASSDGEWNQPQHF.